This TCR beta chain was obtained from a study of blood T cell repertoires in COVID-19. Study at large: In each case, the material was cDNA or gDNA derived from T cells, B-cell-depleted T cells, or PBMCs.

Generated by immunoSEQ multiplex PCR, the TCRdb table keeps only in-frame clones and is missing some. This sample has a few hundred thousand clones, with approximately 87% found just once. Trimming cost V 0 bases and J 8 bases, with 16 bases left between them. CDR3 length: 16 residues. Germline loops: CDR1 LNHNV, CDR2 YYDKDF (reference sequence). Study members were between 18 and 89 years old and lived in 20 to 30 US regions. Recovery meant two consecutive negative NP/OP PCR tests, professional clearance, or resolved symptoms. Input material: PBMCs or T cells enriched from blood (not recorded which). This TCR came from a woman aged 50 to 60 who had recovered from COVID-19. The rearrangement uses TRBV15 and TRBJ1-4, with D unclear. The CDR3 sequence: CATSRDQSFEAEKLFF. Here the CDR3 DNA reads TGTGCCACCAGCAGAGATCAGAGTTTCGAGGCGGAAAAACTGTTTTTT.